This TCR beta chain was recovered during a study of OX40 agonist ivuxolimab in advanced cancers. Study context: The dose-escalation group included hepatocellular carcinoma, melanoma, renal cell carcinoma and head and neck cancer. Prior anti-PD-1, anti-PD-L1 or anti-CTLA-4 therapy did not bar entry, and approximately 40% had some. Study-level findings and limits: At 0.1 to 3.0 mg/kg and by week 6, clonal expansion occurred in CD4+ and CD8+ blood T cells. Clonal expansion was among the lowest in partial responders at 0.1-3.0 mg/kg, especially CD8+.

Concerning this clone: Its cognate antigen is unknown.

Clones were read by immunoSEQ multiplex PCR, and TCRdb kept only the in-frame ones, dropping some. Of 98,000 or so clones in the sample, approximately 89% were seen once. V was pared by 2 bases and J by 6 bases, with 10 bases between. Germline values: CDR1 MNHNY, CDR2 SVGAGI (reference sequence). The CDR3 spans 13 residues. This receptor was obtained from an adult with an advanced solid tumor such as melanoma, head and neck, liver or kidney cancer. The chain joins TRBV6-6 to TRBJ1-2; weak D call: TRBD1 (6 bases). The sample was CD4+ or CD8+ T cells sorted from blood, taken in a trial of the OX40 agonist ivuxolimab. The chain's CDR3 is CASSYGSGDGYTF. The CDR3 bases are TGTGCCAGCAGTTACGGGTCAGGGGATGGCTACACCTTC.